This TCR beta chain originates from a study of cytomegalovirus exposure and HLA in healthy donors. Germline loops: CDR1 SGHAT, CDR2 FQNNGV. Unmatched junction bases numbered 2, after V lost 1 base and J lost 5 bases. This CDR3 is 14 amino acids long. The repertoire was sequenced with immunoSEQ multiplex PCR; TCRdb's copy has only in-frame clones and lacks some. The data contain roughly 140,000 clones, around 88% of them singletons. J is TRBJ1-5 and V is TRBV11-2; TRBD1 agrees at 7 bases. The sequenced sample was PBMCs. This TCR was recovered from a woman between 18 and 29 years old in good health and CMV-seropositive. CDR3: CASSLGDRYQPQHF. The CDR3 nucleotides read TGTGCCAGCAGCTTAGGGGACAGATATCAGCCCCAGCATTTT.